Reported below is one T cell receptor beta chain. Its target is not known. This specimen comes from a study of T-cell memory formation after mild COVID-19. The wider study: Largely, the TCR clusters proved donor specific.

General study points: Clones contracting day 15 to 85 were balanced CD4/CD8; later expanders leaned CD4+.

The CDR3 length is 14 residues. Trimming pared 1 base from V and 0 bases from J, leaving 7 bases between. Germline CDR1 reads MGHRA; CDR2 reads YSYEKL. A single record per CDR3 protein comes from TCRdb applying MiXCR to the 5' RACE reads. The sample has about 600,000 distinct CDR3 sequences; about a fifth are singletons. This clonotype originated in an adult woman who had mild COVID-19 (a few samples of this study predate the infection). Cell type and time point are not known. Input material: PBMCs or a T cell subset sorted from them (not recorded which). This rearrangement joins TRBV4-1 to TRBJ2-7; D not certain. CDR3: CASSQAPSSYEQYF. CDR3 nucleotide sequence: TGCGCCAGCAGCCAAGCTCCAAGCTCCTACGAGCAGTACTTC.